This T cell receptor (beta chain) was observed in a study of response to subunit inactivated influenza vaccine (dated by TCRdb to the late 2010s). Regarding the study in general: To follow how T cells responded to a trivalent subunit inactivated influenza vaccine, the researchers relied on deep quantitative profiling of the T cell receptor repertoire. Broad study findings and their caveats: The authors proposed that each seasonal influenza vaccination may bring in only a limited number of new T cells.

Library method: RT-PCR. The sequencer was an Illumina HiSeq 2500. In-frame beta chains were kept once TCRdb had trimmed the public reads at Q25 with fastp and called clones with MiXCR. Rows matching on CDR3 protein sequence are summarized as one entry with the most common DNA and genes. The table for this sample lists 710,000 or so distinct CDR3 sequences; less than 20% of them were counted only once. Around 10% of the sample is taken by the ten largest. Spanning cysteine to phenylalanine, the CDR3 consists of 18 amino acids. Only the CDR3 DNA stays, 54 bases, in frame from base 1. V is cut back by 2 bases and J by 7 bases, with 12 bases in the junction unmatched. Sequences LGHNA (CDR1) and YSLEER (CDR2) are obtained from the germline V gene. With regard to this clonotype: It lacks a known antigen. Base qualities are not provided; no much larger clone lies one nucleotide away.

The material sequenced was PBMCs from blood, taken roughly 12 days after vaccination. The sequence came from a man aged 50 to 60 who received an inactivated influenza vaccine. Donor details come from another sample of the same person, matched by shared clones. Recombination joined TRBV4-3 with TRBJ2-1; a stretch of 12 junction bases matches TRBD2. In nucleotide form, the sequence is TGCGCCAGCAGCCAATCAAGGACTAGCGGGATCAAGTGGAATGAGCAGTTCTTC. This codes for CASSQSRTSGIKWNEQFF.